A selection of T cell receptor beta chains follows, all from one sample in a study of prognosis after radiotherapy for stage I lung cancer. TCRdb passed the multiplex PCR reads through MiXCR, listing each CDR3 protein once. This sample has about 17,000 distinct CDR3 sequences, with about a sixth found just once. Sample: PBMCs, taken before or after stereotactic body radiation therapy (not recorded which). Receptor source: a donor over 45 with non-small cell lung cancer. Both conserved end residues are part of each CDR3. A D gene is named only where the DNA matches it firmly. Where a row states a size, it is once, few, many or the class of an expanded clone; other rows omit it.

>many|NA|14|TRBJ1-2|TRBV19
TGTGCCAGTAGCGAAGCAGGGAAAGACTATGGCTACACCTTC
CASSEAGKDYGYTF
>many|NA|13|TRBJ1-1|TRBV7-6
TGTGCCAGCAGGGGGGCCCCGAACACTGAAGCTTTCTTT
CASRGAPNTEAFF
>many|TRBD1|17|TRBJ1-5|TRBV9
TGTGCCAGCAGCGGAAAGACAGGGTCCAAAATTAGTCAGCCCCAGCATTTT
CASSGKTGSKISQPQHF
>many|NA|17|TRBJ2-1|TRBV28
TGTGCCAGCAGTTTAATAAGAGCCAGAGATAGGGGCAATGAGCAGTTCTTC
CASSLIRARDRGNEQFF
>many|NA|13|TRBJ2-2|TRBV20-1
TGCAGTGCTGGGACTTGGAACACCGGGGAGCTGTTTTTT
CSAGTWNTGELFF
>few|TRBD2|18|TRBJ2-3|TRBV19
TGTGCCAGTAGTATCTCTAGGCCTAGCGGCCAGCGGGCAGATACGCAGTATTTT
CASSISRPSGQRADTQYF
>many|TRBD1|14|TRBJ1-2|TRBV20-1
TGCAGTGCCCAAAACCGGGACAGGGGGAACGGCTACACCTTC
CSAQNRDRGNGYTF
>many|TRBD1|15|TRBJ2-3|TRBV12-3/TRBV12-4
TGTGCCAGCAGTCCAGAGACAGGGGGCACAGATACGCAGTATTTT
CASSPETGGTDTQYF
>many|TRBD2|15|TRBJ2-1|TRBV7-2
TGTGCCAGCAGCTTATCCTCGGGGGGTCACAATGAGCAGTTCTTC
CASSLSSGGHNEQFF
>many|NA|15|TRBJ2-3|TRBV4-2
TGTGCCAGCAGCCCCCGGGACCCCAAAAGAGACACGCAGTATTTT
CASSPRDPKRDTQYF
>many|NA|16|TRBJ1-4|TRBV7-9
TGTGCCAGCAGCTACCAGCAGGTGTTGACTAATGAAAAACTGTTTTTT
CASSYQQVLTNEKLFF
>NA|TRBD2|19|TRBJ2-2|TRBV7-6
TGTGCCAGCAGCTTCCTCGGGACTAGCGGGGGGTTCCGCACCGGGGAGCTGTTTTTT
CASSFLGTSGGFRTGELFF
>many|NA|15|TRBJ2-6|TRBV24-1
TGTGCCACCAGTGCCTTAGGCTCTGGGGCCAACGTCCTGACTTTC
CATSALGSGANVLTF
>many|NA|14|TRBJ2-3|TRBV6-1
TGTGCCAGCAGTCCACCTGCCGGCACAGATACGCAGTATTTT
CASSPPAGTDTQYF
>many|NA|14|TRBJ1-6|TRBV6-5
TGTGCCAGCAGTTACAGGGAGTATAATTCACCCCTCCACTTT
CASSYREYNSPLHF
>many|TRBD2|17|TRBJ2-7|TRBV5-6
TGTGCCAGCAGCCTAGGGACTAGCGGGGTCTACTCCTACGAGCAGTACTTC
CASSLGTSGVYSYEQYF
>many|NA|16|TRBJ2-6|TRBV19
TGTGCCAGTAGTAGCCGGGGGTTCTCTGGGGCCAACGTCCTGACTTTC
CASSSRGFSGANVLTF
>many|NA|13|TRBJ1-1|TRBV29-1
TGCAGCGCTTGGACAGCAATGAACACTGAAGCTTTCTTT
CSAWTAMNTEAFF
>many|TRBD1|18|TRBJ1-5|TRBV24-1
TGTGCCACCAGCGATATTCCGGGACAGGGCTTTAGCAATCAGCCCCAGCATTTT
CATSDIPGQGFSNQPQHF
>many|TRBD1|15|TRBJ1-5|TRBV5-1
TGCGCCAGCAGCTCGACAGGGGGCGCGGGTCAGCCCCAGCATTTT
CASSSTGGAGQPQHF
>medium-sized|NA|15|TRBJ1-3|TRBV7-6
TGTGCCAGCAGCTTAGAGCCAAGCTCTGGAAACACCATATATTTT
CASSLEPSSGNTIYF
>NA|NA|14|TRBJ1-5|TRBV12-3/TRBV12-4
TGTGCCAGCAGCGGACACAATAGCAATCAGCCCCAGCATTTT
CASSGHNSNQPQHF
>many|NA|15|TRBJ1-5|TRBV28
TGTGCCAGCAGGCCCGAGACAAGAAACAATCAGCCCCAGCATTTT
CASRPETRNNQPQHF
>NA|NA|14|TRBJ1-6|TRBV3-1
TGTGCCAGCAGCCTTCAGGGGTATAATTCACCCCTCCACTTT
CASSLQGYNSPLHF
>many|NA|15|TRBJ1-1|TRBV5-1
TGCGCCAGCACCCTCGCCCCAGGTATGAACACTGAAGCTTTCTTT
CASTLAPGMNTEAFF
>many|NA|14|TRBJ1-2|TRBV19
TGTGCCAGTAGAATTTACCCAGGAAACTATGGCTACACCTTC
CASRIYPGNYGYTF
>NA|NA|12|TRBJ1-4|TRBV30
TGTGCCTGGGCGGGTTCTGATGTAAAACTGTTTTTT
CAWAGSDVKLFF
>many|NA|11|TRBJ1-2|TRBV28
TGTGCCAGCAGTTCTACCTATGGCTACACCTTC
CASSSTYGYTF
>once|TRBD1|14|TRBJ2-1|TRBV12-3/TRBV12-4
TGTGCCAGCAGATCCGGGACAGGAACCAATGAGCAGTTCTTC
CASRSGTGTNEQFF
>many|TRBD1|17|TRBJ1-6|TRBV19
TGTGCCAGTAGTATAGCGAACAGGGGGACATATAATTCACCCCTCCACTTT
CASSIANRGTYNSPLHF
>many|NA|17|TRBJ2-5|TRBV19
TGTGCCAGTAGTATTGGGGTTGGGGTGGATTATCAAGAGACCCAGTACTTC
CASSIGVGVDYQETQYF
>many|TRBD1|15|TRBJ2-1|TRBV9
TGTGCCAGCAGCTTACGGACAGGGGGATACAATGAGCAGTTCTTC
CASSLRTGGYNEQFF
>many|TRBD1|15|TRBJ2-4|TRBV4-3
TGCGCCAGCAGCCTCGGGACAGGGGGCGGAAACATTCAGTACTTC
CASSLGTGGGNIQYF
>medium-sized|NA|15|TRBJ2-7|TRBV6-2/TRBV6-3
TGTGCCAGCAGTTACGTCGGTTTCGTACCTAACGAGCAGTACTTC
CASSYVGFVPNEQYF
>many|NA|12|TRBJ2-7|TRBV6-2/TRBV6-3
TGTGCCAGCAGTTACGGACTCTACGAGCAGTACTTC
CASSYGLYEQYF
>many|TRBD1|18|TRBJ2-5|TRBV7-3
TGTGCCAGCAGCTTAAGGGCTGTTCGGACAGGGGGCGTTGAGACCCAGTACTTC
CASSLRAVRTGGVETQYF
>many|TRBD2|18|TRBJ2-4|TRBV20-1
TGCAGTGCTCAACACCTAGTTGGGACTAGCGGGACCAAAAACATTCAGTACTTC
CSAQHLVGTSGTKNIQYF
>many|TRBD1|15|TRBJ1-2|TRBV6-5
TGTGCCAGCAGTTCCGACAGGGGGCAGAACTATGGCTACACCTTC
CASSSDRGQNYGYTF